These T cell receptor beta chains were read from a single sample in a study of blood T cell repertoires in COVID-19. Produced via immunoSEQ multiplex PCR; TCRdb's table is partial and in-frame only. There are roughly 82,000 clones in the sample; around 83% occur only once, and over 15% lies in the top ten. The sequenced sample consisted of peripheral blood. The source is a woman in her sixties or seventies with acute or convalescent COVID-19. CDR3s include the opening cysteine and the closing phenylalanine or tryptophan. The D gene is left open where the match is weak. Expanded clones get a size class; other rows say once, few or many, or leave the size out.

J	V	size	D	CDR3	DNA
TRBJ1-2	TRBV3-1/TRBV3-2	few	TRBD1	CASSQEGQEVGGYTF	TGTGCCAGCAGCCAAGAGGGACAGGAGGTCGGGGGCTACACCTTC
TRBJ2-2	TRBV6-5	.	.	CASRATYSTGELFF	TGTGCCAGCAGAGCAACATACAGTACCGGGGAGCTGTTTTTT
TRBJ2-6	TRBV9	.	.	CASGPRNSGANVLTF	TGTGCCAGCGGCCCGAGGAACTCTGGGGCCAACGTCCTGACTTTC
TRBJ2-5	TRBV6-6	once	TRBD1	CASSYLGTGQETQYF	TGTGCCAGCAGTTACTTAGGGACAGGGCAAGAGACCCAGTACTTC
TRBJ2-7	TRBV5-5	.	TRBD1	CASSFSQGAYEQYF	TGTGCCAGCAGCTTTAGTCAGGGGGCTTACGAGCAGTACTTC
TRBJ2-1	TRBV4-3	.	TRBD1	CASSQIPGQGVADEQFF	TGCGCCAGCAGCCAGATACCGGGACAGGGAGTCGCGGATGAGCAGTTCTTC
TRBJ1-2	TRBV19	.	.	CASRGEGLGNYGYTF	TGTGCCAGTAGGGGTGAGGGCCTCGGCAACTATGGCTACACCTTC
TRBJ1-4	TRBV30	.	.	CALRGGPGEKLFF	TGTGCCTTAAGGGGGGGGCCAGGGGAAAAACTGTTTTTT
TRBJ2-3	TRBV9	once	TRBD2	CASSVGTSGSTDTQYF	TGTGCCAGCAGCGTAGGGACTAGCGGGAGCACAGATACGCAGTATTTT
TRBJ1-2	TRBV11-1	few	TRBD1	CASSPGQGLDGYTF	TGTGCCAGCAGCCCGGGACAGGGCTTAGACGGCTACACCTTC
TRBJ1-6	TRBV5-1	.	TRBD1	CASSLSGGGYSPLHF	TGCGCCAGCAGCTTATCAGGGGGCGGTTATTCACCCCTCCACTTT